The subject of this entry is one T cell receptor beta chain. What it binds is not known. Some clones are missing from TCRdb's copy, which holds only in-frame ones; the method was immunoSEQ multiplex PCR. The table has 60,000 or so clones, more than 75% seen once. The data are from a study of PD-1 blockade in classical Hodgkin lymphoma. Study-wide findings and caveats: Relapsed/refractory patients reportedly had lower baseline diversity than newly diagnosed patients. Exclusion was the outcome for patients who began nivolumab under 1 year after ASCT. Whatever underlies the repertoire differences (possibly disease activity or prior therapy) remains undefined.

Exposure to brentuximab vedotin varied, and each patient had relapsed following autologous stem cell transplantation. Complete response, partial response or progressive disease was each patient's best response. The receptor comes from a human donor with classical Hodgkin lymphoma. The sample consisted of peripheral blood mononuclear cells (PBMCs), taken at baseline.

CDR3 sequence: CASSMIFSYEQYF. For the CDR3, the DNA is TGTGCCAGTAGTATGATCTTCTCCTACGAGCAGTACTTC. The genes are TRBV19 and TRBJ2-7; D is unclear. Germline loops: CDR1 LNHDA, CDR2 SQIVND (reference sequence). The CDR3 consists of 13 residues. Trimming took 3 bases from V and 0 from J, leaving 6 bases between them. Full variable domain (missing parts from reference TRBV19 and TRBJ2-7): DGGITQSPKYLFRKEGQNVTLSCEQNLNHDAMYWYRQDPGQGLRLIYYSQIVNDFQKGDIAEGYSVSREKKESFPLTVTSAQKNPTAFYLCASSMIFSYEQYFGPGTRLTVT.